This T cell receptor beta chain originates from a study of technical replicates of blood from a few donors (dated by TCRdb to about 2017). The method was the immunoSEQ multiplex PCR assay. TCRdb limited this immuneACCESS table to in-frame rearrangements with V and J called. A share of clones is missing; checked studies link under half to unresolved V genes, and the rest is unexplained. Recorded for this sample are 70,000 to 85,000 clones; 95% to 98% of them occurred a single time. The top ten hold 0.15% to 0.2% of the sample. In the case of this clone: What this receptor recognizes is not known. Within one base of it there is no much larger clone, and no base qualities were kept.

The germline V gene specifies SGHVS as CDR1 and FNYEAQ as CDR2. The V end loses 5 bases and the J end loses 0 bases, and a stretch of 17 bases separates them. The CDR3 runs 17 residues from the cysteine to the phenylalanine. The CDR3 DNA has 51 bases and is translated from base 1. The sequence derives from a human donor in good health. The sequence joins TRBV7-6 to TRBJ1-5; the D gene assignment is ambiguous. Sequencing was done on a sample of T cells isolated from PBMCs. The DNA sequence is as follows: TGTGCCAGCAGCCCCAGCCAGGCCACGTATAGCAATCAGCCCCAGCATTTT. This is translated as CASSPSQATYSNQPQHF.